The 7 T cell receptor beta chains reported below all come from one sample, sequenced in a study of T-cell reconstitution after alpha-beta-depleted transplantation in children. Library preparation (for TCRbeta) was performed with unique molecular identifiers. MiXCR, run by TCRdb on the PCR reads, gives a single entry per CDR3 protein. The repertoire has a few hundred thousand distinct CDR3 sequences, 20% to 30% of them found once; the top ten carry roughly 2.7%. The starting material was PBMCs, obtained before TCRalphabeta/CD19-depleted stem cell transplant. The receptors here all came from a girl aged 2 to 9 with Fanconi anemia, due to receive a stem cell transplant.

In DNA, the CDR3 is TGCAGTGCTATCTTTCGTCCGTACGAGCAGTACTTC. It is translated as CSAIFRPYEQYF. The genes are TRBV20-1 and TRBJ2-7; D uncertain. This CDR3 is built from 12 residues. Trimming pared 4 bases from V and 4 bases from J, leaving 11 bases between. The germline CDR1 and CDR2 sequences are DFQATT and SNEGSKA (reference sequence).

The rearrangement uses TRBV20-1 and TRBJ1-4; perhaps TRBD1 as D (6 bases). The germline V and J ends were trimmed by 5 bases and 8 bases, with 21 bases remaining between them. Per the germline V gene, CDR1 is DFQATT and CDR2 is SNEGSKA (reference sequence). The CDR3 sequence is 15 residues long. CDR3 sequence (DNA): TGCAGTGCTCCGCAAGCAGGGACAAGAGCGGAAAAACTGTTTTTT. This codes for CSAPQAGTRAEKLFF.

This clonotype was seen repeatedly, ten times or more. V gene TRBV9 combines with J gene TRBJ2-1, with D perhaps matching TRBD1 (6 bases). V dropped 0 bases and J dropped 9 bases, with 19 bases sitting between them. This CDR3 spans 16 amino acids. Germline V gene lookup returns CDR1 SGDLS and CDR2 YYNGEE. The CDR3 region has the DNA TGTGCCAGCAGCGTAGGCGTTCTGGGGGCCAGCGGTGAGCAGTTCTTC. Its protein is CASSVGVLGASGEQFF.

This clonotype has at least ten counts. The chain couples TRBV29-1 to TRBJ2-5; D gene uncertain. This CDR3 contains 16 residues. CDR1 and CDR2 (germline): SQVTM, ANQGSEA. The ends were cut back, 0 bases at V and 1 base at J, with 15 bases in the middle. The CDR3 reads CSVEDPTTMGQETQYF. CDR3 DNA: TGCAGCGTTGAAGATCCAACAACAATGGGCCAAGAGACCCAGTACTTC.

This clonotype was found a few times. The chain employs TRBV7-9 and TRBJ2-7, with 7 nucleotides matching TRBD1. Germline V CDR1 and CDR2: SEHNR, FQNEAQ (reference sequence). The CDR3 length is 13 residues. The trim removed 5 bases at V and 4 bases at J, leaving 5 bases unmatched. CDR3 amino acids: CASSPPGQYEQYF. CDR3 sequence (DNA): TGTGCCAGCAGCCCCCCGGGACAGTACGAGCAGTACTTC.

This clonotype came up many times. J is TRBJ2-2 and V is TRBV9; D remains ambiguous. The germline CDR1 and CDR2 sequences are SGDLS and YYNGEE. The CDR3 covers 14 residues. Trimming pared 4 bases from V and 0 bases from J, leaving 7 bases between. For the CDR3, the DNA is TGTGCCAGCAGCCCCACGGCGAACACCGGGGAGCTGTTTTTT. This translates into CASSPTANTGELFF.

This clonotype was seen ten or more times. This chain joins TRBV5-1 and TRBJ1-5; 7 bases align to TRBD1. CDR1 and CDR2 (germline): SGHRS, YFSETQ. Losses at the gene ends were 4 bases for V and 7 bases for J; bases not matched to a gene: 5. The CDR3 is made up of 13 amino acids. CDR3 residues: CASSVTGRQPQHF. CDR3 sequence (DNA): TGCGCCAGCAGCGTGACAGGGAGGCAGCCCCAGCATTTT.